Listed here are 24 T cell receptor beta chains from one sample, sequenced in a study of T cell repertoires in cytomegalovirus infection. TCRdb re-analysed the reads in MiXCR, keeping a single row per CDR3 protein. The sample holds fewer than 350,000 distinct CDR3 sequences; 15% to 20% are singletons and the top ten take about 12%. Input material: PBMCs. The receptors shown here come from a human donor in good health (CMV status not recorded). Some clones in this sample may be carry-over from other donors' samples.

This clonotype was observed many times. The J gene is TRBJ2-1, the V gene TRBV12-3 or TRBV12-4, with 10 bases identical to TRBD1. V was pared by 2 bases and J by 7 bases, with 8 bases of the junction left unmatched. CDR3 length equals 16 residues. The chain's CDR3 is CASSLSWGQGSNEQFF. The CDR3 nucleotides are TGTGCCAGCAGTTTAAGCTGGGGACAGGGGAGTAATGAGCAGTTCTTC.

This clonotype occurred a few times. The chain links TRBV12-3 or TRBV12-4 to TRBJ1-1; D unresolved. CDR3 length: 14 residues. Trimming shortened V by 2 bases and J by 1 base, and 8 bases separated the two germline ends. The CDR3 sequence: CASSLISGNTEAFF. The CDR3 DNA sequence: TGTGCCAGCAGTTTAATTTCGGGGAACACTGAAGCTTTCTTT.

This sequence joins TRBV6-6 and TRBJ1-2; TRBD1 is a possible D gene (6 bases). There are 19 residues in the CDR3. The V end lost 2 bases, the J end lost 5 bases, and 27 bases lay between the germline ends. Germline lookup yields CDR1 MNHNY and CDR2 SVGAGI (reference sequence). Here the CDR3 reads CASSYPRDQGRSERYGYTF. CDR3 DNA: TGTGCCAGCAGTTACCCTCGAGATCAGGGGCGATCTGAACGATATGGCTACACCTTC.

V usage is TRBV6-5 and J usage is TRBJ2-3, with a possible D match to TRBD2 (6 bases). The germline V gene encodes CDR1 MNHEY and CDR2 SVGAGI. Deletions cut 2 bases from V and 4 bases from J, with 19 bases between. The CDR3 spans 17 residues. CDR3 amino acids: CASSYTPGLTPADTQYF. CDR3 bases: TGTGCCAGCAGTTACACGCCGGGACTCACACCAGCAGATACGCAGTATTTT.

This clonotype was seen at least ten times. The chain combines TRBV7-2 with TRBJ2-3; unclear D gene. This CDR3 spans 15 amino acids. V dropped 4 bases and J dropped 0 bases, with 11 bases sitting between them. Germline assignment: CDR1 SGHTA and CDR2 FQGNSA. The CDR3 is CASSYQETSTDTQYF. CDR3 DNA sequence: TGTGCCAGCAGCTACCAGGAGACTAGCACAGATACGCAGTATTTT.

There are many counts of this clonotype. V usage is TRBV7-2 and J usage is TRBJ2-7; 8 bases agree with TRBD2. Germline V gene data show CDR1 as SGHTA and CDR2 as FQGNSA. The CDR3 extends over 14 amino acids. V shed 5 bases, J shed 7 bases, and the junction held 10 bases outside the gene matches. The CDR3 is CASSPGRGKGEQYF. CDR3 DNA sequence: TGTGCCAGCAGCCCCGGGAGGGGTAAGGGGGAGCAGTACTTC.

Regarding this clonotype: This may arise from a read error, as a much more abundant clone is one base away. The chain couples TRBV29-1 to TRBJ1-2, with D possibly TRBD1 on 6 matching bases. This CDR3 spans 12 amino acids. The germline V gene encodes CDR1 SQVTM and CDR2 ANQGSEA. In nucleotides, the CDR3 is TGCAACGTCGGGGGGCTAAGATATGGCTACACCTTC. The encoded protein is CNVGGLRYGYTF.

Ten or more counts support this clonotype. V gene TRBV6-2 or TRBV6-3 combines with J gene TRBJ1-2; weak D call: TRBD1 (6 bases). With 6 bases removed from V and 7 bases from J, the gap between germline ends came to 24 bases. The CDR3 runs to 16 residues. Per germline, CDR1 MNHEY and CDR2 SVGEGT. CDR3 coding DNA: TGTGCCAGCAGACCCGAGTCGAGAAGGGGGTCACGTGGCTACACCTTC. Translated: CASRPESRRGSRGYTF.

This rearrangement joins TRBV11-2 to TRBJ1-3; TRBD1 is a possible D gene (6 bases). Germline loops: CDR1 SGHAT, CDR2 FQNNGV. The CDR3 runs to 16 residues. Between the trimmed V and J ends, which lost 1 base and 4 bases, there was a span of 14 bases. This CDR3 is CASSLVPGAHGNTIYF. The CDR3 region has the DNA TGTGCCAGCAGCTTAGTCCCGGGGGCGCACGGAAACACCATATATTTT.

This clonotype was observed at least ten times. The rearrangement links TRBV28 to TRBJ2-3; 9 bases map to TRBD2. Trimming took 0 bases from V and 0 from J; bases not matched to a gene: 4. CDR1 is MDHEN and CDR2 is SYDVKM in the germline V gene. CDR3 length: 17 residues. Here the CDR3 reads CASSLWTSGSSTDTQYF. For the CDR3, the DNA is TGTGCCAGCAGTTTATGGACTAGCGGATCCAGCACAGATACGCAGTATTTT.

This clonotype was observed a handful of times. The CDR3 here is CASSRGSQPNYGYTF. The DNA of the CDR3 is TGTGCCAGCAGTCGGGGCAGCCAACCTAACTATGGCTACACCTTC. This chain joins TRBV12-3 or TRBV12-4 and TRBJ1-2, with D possibly being TRBD1 (5 bases). This CDR3 spans 15 amino acids. V shed 5 bases and J shed 0 bases, with 13 bases lying between them.

This clonotype appeared many times. V usage is TRBV5-5 and J usage is TRBJ2-5, with 9 nucleotides matching TRBD1. Germline CDR1 SGHKS, CDR2 YYEKEE (reference sequence). The CDR3 consists of 13 residues. With 2 bases clipped from V and 5 bases from J, the junction kept 1 base outside the gene matches. CDR3 in amino acids: CASSLTGGETQYF. The CDR3, as DNA: TGTGCCAGCAGCTTAACAGGGGGCGAGACCCAGTACTTC. The full variable domain, with the rest looked up from reference TRBV5-5 and TRBJ2-5, is DAGVTQSPTHLIKTRGQQVTLRCSPISGHKSVSWYQQVLGQGPQFIFQYYEKEERGRGNFPDRFSARQFPNYSSELNVNALLLGDSALYLCASSLTGGETQYFGPGTRLLVL.

This clonotype was picked up many times. This chain connects TRBV12-3 or TRBV12-4 to TRBJ2-5; D ambiguous. Between the trimmed V and J ends, which lost 8 bases and 4 bases, there was a span of 14 bases. The length of the CDR3 is 13 residues. This chain's CDR3 is CASSWANGETQYF. The CDR3 DNA reads as TGTGCCAGCTCATGGGCTAACGGAGAGACCCAGTACTTC.

In this sample, this clonotype turned up many times. The rearrangement uses TRBV6-1 and TRBJ2-7, with 7 bases fitting TRBD1. V lost 5 bases and J lost 2; bases outside the gene matches: 12. Germline CDR1 MNHNS, CDR2 SASEGT. This CDR3 has 16 residues. CDR3 in DNA: TGTGCCAGCAGTTATGAGGCAACAGGGGTTCCCTACGAGCAGTACTTC. Amino acids: CASSYEATGVPYEQYF.

About this clonotype: At one of its ends the junction is not consistent with the germline gene, which may arise from a read error. J is TRBJ1-1 and V is TRBV5-4; TRBD1 might be the D (6 bases). The germline gives CDR1 SGHNT, CDR2 YYREEE (reference sequence). This CDR3 has 15 residues. For the CDR3, the DNA is TGTGCCAGCAGCTTGGAGGGGGGCAGAGGGCTTCCCAACAACTTT. This sequence encodes CASSLEGGRGLPNNF.

Of note for this clonotype: A much larger clone lies one base from this, so it may be a read error. V gene TRBV15 combines with J gene TRBJ1-4; D not resolved. Germline V lookup: CDR1 LNHNV, CDR2 YYDKDF (reference sequence). The CDR3 covers 15 residues. V gave up 0 bases and J gave up 5 bases, with 10 bases separating them. The CDR3 here is CATSRDPEPNEKLFF. As DNA, the CDR3 is TGTGCCACCAGCAGAGATCCGGAGCCAAATGAAAAACTGTTTTTT.

The table lists this clonotype with many counts. This rearrangement joins TRBV7-2 to TRBJ2-2; 8 nucleotides match TRBD1. This CDR3 has 16 amino acids. The trim removed 5 bases at V and 5 bases at J, leaving 10 bases unmatched. Per the germline V gene, CDR1 is SGHTA and CDR2 is FQGNSA. CDR3 bases: TGTGCCAGCAGCCGCCAGGGGGCCACCCCTACCGGGGAGCTGTTTTTT. As protein: CASSRQGATPTGELFF.

This clonotype was picked up a small number of times. The J gene is TRBJ1-5, the V gene TRBV14; D remains unclear. The CDR3 totals 19 residues. Germline V gene data show CDR1 as SGHDN and CDR2 as FVKESK. Between the trimmed V and J ends, which lost 0 bases and 2 bases, there was a span of 20 bases. The CDR3 sequence: CASSQEKRRASRGNQPQHF. DNA of the CDR3: TGTGCCAGCAGCCAAGAAAAGCGTAGGGCGTCTCGAGGCAATCAGCCCCAGCATTTT.

This clonotype has only a few counts. The CDR3: CATGQNNSPLHF. For the CDR3, the DNA is TGTGCCACCGGACAGAATAATTCACCCCTCCACTTT. The chain recombines TRBV12-3 or TRBV12-4 with TRBJ1-6; the D gene is possibly TRBD1 (6 bases). The V gene lost 10 bases and the J gene lost 5 bases, with 9 bases spanning the gap. This CDR3 is built from 12 residues.

The chain is built from TRBV20-1 and TRBJ2-1, with a tentative D call TRBD2 (6 bases). V lost 4 bases to trimming and J lost 7 bases, with 23 bases between them. The length of the CDR3 is 16 residues. Germline V gene sequence: CDR1 DFQATT, CDR2 SNEGSKA (reference sequence). CDR3 region: CSATSTGTPLRNEQFF. The CDR3 DNA sequence: TGCAGTGCTACTAGCACCGGGACTCCACTCAGGAATGAGCAGTTCTTC.

A word on this clonotype: One junction end disagrees with the germline gene, perhaps due to a read error. The chain has TRBV19 and TRBJ1-3; no clear D gene. CDR3 length equals 14 residues. CDR1 and CDR2 (germline): LNHDA, SQIVND (reference sequence). The CDR3 spells CASRAVSSGSTIYF. For the CDR3, the DNA is TGTGCCAGCCGCGCGGTGAGCTCTGGAAGCACCATATATTTT.

This clonotype was observed many times. This chain connects TRBV4-1 to TRBJ2-7; 9 bases are a match to TRBD2. The CDR3 is 18 amino acids. Germline-derived CDR1 and CDR2 are MGHRA and YSYEKL. V gave up 1 base and J gave up 0 bases; unmatched junction bases: 10. Written as DNA, the CDR3 is TGCGCCAGCAGCCAAGTGGCCAGCGGGGGGACCACCTCCTACGAGCAGTACTTC. Protein product: CASSQVASGGTTSYEQYF.

At least ten counts were recorded for this clonotype. The genes are TRBV7-6 and TRBJ1-5; possibly TRBD1 for D (6 bases). The germline V gene has CDR1 SGHVS and CDR2 FNYEAQ. V shed 5 bases and J shed 0 bases, with 11 bases lying between them. This CDR3 is built from 15 residues. This chain's CDR3 is CASSAGQNSNQPQHF. The DNA of the CDR3 is TGTGCCAGCAGCGCCGGACAGAATAGCAATCAGCCCCAGCATTTT.

This clonotype was recorded a few times. The chain combines TRBV12-3 or TRBV12-4 with TRBJ1-5; 7 nucleotides match TRBD1. The length of the CDR3 is 13 residues. J lost 1 base, V lost 7 bases, and 1 base had no gene match. CDR3 nucleotides: TGTGCCAGCATGGGACAGAGCAATCAGCCCCAGCATTTT. Translating it yields CASMGQSNQPQHF.